Here is one TCR beta chain with its context. There is no known antigen for this receptor. Base qualities are not provided; no much larger clone lies one nucleotide away. The CDR3 goes from the cysteine to the phenylalanine over 14 residues. The kept DNA is CDR3 alone, 42 bases in frame from the first base. The germline V gene encodes CDR1 SGHTA and CDR2 FQGNSA. The V end loses 6 bases and the J end loses 7 bases, and a stretch of 15 bases separates them. Genomic DNA was isolated using the Qiagen DNeasy kit from unsorted PBMCs as well as from negatively selected CD4+ and CD8+ fractions. TCR beta CDR3 regions were subjected to amplification by immunoSEQ multiplex PCR with primers that anneal to V and J segments. A synthetic immune receptor repertoire was used to minimize amplification bias, and remaining bias was computationally removed after sequencing. In the original analysis: Custom Python scripts were used to quantify repertoire diversity as the Shannon entropy index. Unsorted, CD4+ and CD8+ repertoires were analyzed separately, except in combined analyses where CD4+ and CD8+ sequences were merged in silico. A clone was considered expanded if an increase in frequency of at least 2-fold after treatment relative to C1D1 was found, and a pseudocount of 0.5 was applied to clones undetected at baseline. Singleton clones were defined as clones with 0 or 1 copy at C1D1, and non-singleton clones were defined as clones with 2 or more copies. Clones expanded in unsorted samples were assigned a CD4+, CD8+ or unknown annotation through matching of protein sequences in sorted samples from the same patient. Diversity changes from C1D1 to C4D1 were tested in paired samples using Wilcoxon tests. Drawn from immuneACCESS, this table holds only the in-frame rearrangements with V and J called that TCRdb kept. Clones are partly lost; checked studies trace under half to an unresolved V gene and leave the rest unexplained. The V and J calls and clone size come from that table; D and trimming were worked out from the DNA. The sample data list fewer than 100,000 clones, and roughly 91% of these were observed just once. The ten largest make up approximately 2% of the sample.

This sample was included in a study of PD-1 blockade in classical Hodgkin lymphoma (dated by TCRdb to the early 2020s). With respect to the entire study: Nivolumab dosing was 3 mg/kg intravenously every 2 weeks, continuing until either disease progression or unacceptable toxicity. The study used CyTOF and TCR beta sequencing to define a peripheral blood immune signature of response to PD-1 blockade in classical Hodgkin lymphoma.

The intended sense of this specimen's time point label: cycle 4 day 1 (C4D1), after six to seven weeks of nivolumab. Every trial patient had relapsed following autologous stem cell transplantation, and prior brentuximab vedotin exposure was what differed among cohorts A, B and C. The trial cohort included fewer than 60 patients with relapsed/refractory classical Hodgkin lymphoma, and each patient had a best overall response of complete response, partial response or progressive disease. Single-agent nivolumab was administered to trial patients in the multi-cohort phase II CheckMate 205 trial. An independent review committee assessed best overall response by applying the 2007 International Working Group response criteria. Trial PBMCs were obtained immediately prior to nivolumab initiation (C1D1) and on therapy at cycle 2 day 1 and cycle 4 day 1. Peripheral blood was collected in 8 mL Vacutainer Cell Preparation Tubes, from which PBMCs were isolated by centrifugation and then cryopreserved.

On the study overall, not on this receptor specifically: A significant rise by C4D1 was seen in CD4+ but not CD8+ TCR diversity (p=0.0027 vs p=0.16), with the rise being most apparent in complete responders (p=0.02). Lower diversity was observed in patients in whom nivolumab was started less than 1 year after ASCT, and these patients were excluded from later analyses so that confounding by immune reconstitution would be avoided. Newly diagnosed patients were reported to have lower baseline TCR diversity than healthy donors, and relapsed/refractory patients were reported to have lower baseline TCR diversity still. The study was restricted to a single clinical trial cohort, and the causes of repertoire differences, possibly disease activity or prior therapy, were left undefined. Baseline diversity similar to that of newly diagnosed patients was observed in trial patients achieving complete response, whereas significantly lower diversity was observed in partial responders and progressors.

Sample: peripheral blood mononuclear cells (PBMCs), taken before the fourth cycle of nivolumab. The TCR was taken from a human donor with classical Hodgkin lymphoma. Recombination connected TRBV7-2 to TRBJ2-2, with the D gene not confidently named. The DNA sequence is TGTGCCAGCAGTTCTAGGGTAGGCTTCGGGGAGCTGTTTTTT. Its coded protein is CASSSRVGFGELFF. With the portions outside the CDR3 filled from the reference TRBV7-2 and TRBJ2-2 genes, the complete variable region becomes GAGVSQSPSNKVTEKGKDVELRCDPISGHTALYWYRQSLGQGLEFLIYFQGNSAPDKSGLPSDRFSAERTGGSVSTLTIQRTQQEDSAVYLCASSSRVGFGELFFGEGSRLTVL.